Each of the 3 T cell receptor beta chains below was sequenced from the same sample in a study of cytomegalovirus exposure and HLA in healthy donors. With 60 Vbeta and 13 Jbeta primers, the PCR was carried out. TCRdb's copy holds only in-frame clones and misses some; the assay was immunoSEQ multiplex PCR. The sample has about 180,000 clones; 77% are singletons. Source material: PBMCs. The receptors were gathered from a woman aged 60 to 75 in good health and CMV-seropositive.

The gene calls are TRBV6-1 and TRBJ2-7, with 8 positions matching TRBD1. After removal of 6 bases from V and 2 bases from J, the junction contained 3 bases not matched to a gene. The CDR3 sequence is 13 residues long. The germline CDR1 and CDR2 sequences are MNHNS and SASEGT. The CDR3 region is CASSHRGTYEQYF. CDR3 nucleotides: TGTGCCAGCAGCCACAGGGGGACCTACGAGCAGTACTTC.

This chain uses TRBV9 with TRBJ2-5; a possible D gene is TRBD2 (6 bases). V gave up 2 bases and J gave up 3 bases, with 17 bases separating them. Germline values: CDR1 SGDLS, CDR2 YYNGEE. The CDR3 runs to 16 residues. The CDR3 sequence is CASSVGLKRLEETQYF. CDR3 DNA: TGTGCCAGCAGCGTTGGTCTTAAGCGACTAGAAGAGACCCAGTACTTC.

This clone was counted between two and nine times. CDR3 amino acids: CASRPITRDNGYTF. For the CDR3, the DNA is TGTGCCAGCAGACCGATCACCCGGGATAATGGCTACACCTTC. The genes are TRBV5-8 and TRBJ1-2; D uncertain. CDR1 and CDR2 from the germline V gene are SGHTS and YDEGEE. V lost 5 bases and J 6 bases, leaving 17 bases between the germline ends. The CDR3 consists of 14 residues.